This T cell receptor (beta chain) is from a study of blood T cell repertoires in COVID-19. About the study: COVID-19 samples collected from the United States, Italy and Spain covered acute and convalescent phases. T cells, B-cell-depleted T cells, or PBMCs provided the cDNA or gDNA that served as material.

In the original workflow: Amplifying reference gene primers gave estimates of nucleated cell counts. The method was immunoSEQ multiplex PCR; TCRdb's version includes in-frame clones alone and lacks a portion of them. That table furnishes V, J and clone size, whereas the DNA furnished D and trimming. The sample holds 150,000 or so clones, about nine tenths seen once. Enrollment of patients from Seattle took place during active infection, with longitudinal follow-up. V lost 6 bases to trimming and J lost 3 bases, with 11 bases between them. Germline CDR1 is SNHLY and CDR2 is FYNNEI. The CDR3 runs to 13 residues.

Sequencing was done on a sample of peripheral blood. This TCR was sampled from a woman in her 70s with COVID-19, enrolled during active disease. V and J are TRBV2 and TRBJ1-2; D not certain. The DNA for the CDR3 is TGTGCCAGCAGCGTCGACACCCACTATGGCTACACCTTC. This encodes CASSVDTHYGYTF. Drawing the rest from reference TRBV2 and TRBJ1-2, the complete variable domain is EPEVTQTPSHQVTQMGQEVILRCVPISNHLYFYWYRQILGQKVEFLVSFYNNEISEKSEIFDDQFSVERPDGSNFTLKIRSTKLEDSAMYFCASSVDTHYGYTFGSGTRLTVV.